The T cell receptor (beta chain) under discussion was sequenced for a study of blood T cell repertoires in COVID-19. Across about 22 US areas, participants ranged in age from about 18 to 89 years. Self-reported history from a screening survey and questionnaire set each donor's cohort. The CDR3 has 15 amino acids. Trimming stripped 1 base from V and 6 bases from J, with 12 bases between. The germline CDR1 and CDR2 sequences are MNHNS and SASEGT. Per the original data handling: Reference gene primer amplification in the assay estimated nucleated cell counts. Data came from immunoSEQ multiplex PCR; TCRdb stores just in-frame clones and leaves some out. The V and J calls and clone size were taken over from that table, and D and trimming were inferred from the DNA. Among 150,000 to 200,000 clones listed, roughly 84% were seen once.

The specimen was PBMCs or T cells enriched from blood (not recorded which). The clonotype was recovered from a woman between 55 and 75 years old who had recovered from COVID-19. The J gene is TRBJ2-2, the V gene TRBV6-1; the D gene is possibly TRBD1 (5 bases). CDR3 loop: CASSEVGTGSGELFF. The CDR3 region has the DNA TGTGCCAGCAGTGAAGTGGGCACAGGCTCCGGGGAGCTGTTTTTT.